In its sample, the clone carrying this TCR beta chain was seen a few times. What it binds is not known. Researchers made TCR cDNA using 5'RACE template switching, and this step added a universal primer site and UMIs. TCRdb recomputed calls from the 5' RACE reads with MiXCR, one row per CDR3 protein. The top ten clones hold around 16% of a sample with 620,000 or so distinct CDR3 sequences, approximately 16% of them seen once. The source of the sample is a study of T cells after yellow fever vaccination. At the level of the study: The authors prepared low-cell-number fractions using SMART-Seq v4 Ultra Low Input.

Germline loops: CDR1 KGHDR, CDR2 SFDVKD. The CDR3 has 16 residues. The V gene end was trimmed by 4 bases and the J gene end by 2 bases; junction bases not matched to a gene: 6. Study findings and constraints: The study re-detected most primary-vaccination clones after the booster (about 95% CD4, roughly 85% CD8).

The clonotype comes from a man aged 18 to 29 who received the YFV17D yellow fever vaccine. V is TRBV24-1 and J is TRBJ2-5; 10 bases map to TRBD1. The specimen comprised PBMCs, sampled about 5 days after the first yellow fever vaccination. This chain's CDR3 is CATSDPRTGGQETQYF. Here the CDR3 DNA reads TGTGCCACCAGTGACCCCCGGACAGGGGGGCAAGAGACCCAGTACTTC.